The rows below give T cell receptor beta chains drawn from one sample of a study of blood T cell repertoires in COVID-19. TCRdb keeps only in-frame clones here, not all; method: immunoSEQ multiplex PCR. The repertoire holds around 270,000 clones, around 89% seen once, with around 0.8% in the top ten. The sequencing sample was made of peripheral blood. These receptors were collected from a young man with acute or convalescent COVID-19. CDR3s include the opening cysteine and the closing phenylalanine or tryptophan. A D gene is named only where the DNA matches it firmly. The size of a clone is reported for some rows only, either as once, few or many, or as a class for expanded clones.

D gene,clone size,V gene,J gene,CDR3 DNA,CDR3 protein
-,-,TRBV5-1,TRBJ1-6,TGCGCCAGCAGCTTGGGGGTCGGGAATTCACCCCTCCACTTT,CASSLGVGNSPLHF
TRBD2,-,TRBV11-2,TRBJ2-7,TGTGCCAGCAGCTTAGATCTGGCGACTAGCGGGAGGGCCCACCACGAGCAGTACTTC,CASSLDLATSGRAHHEQYF
TRBD1,-,TRBV5-1,TRBJ1-6,TGCGCCAGCAGCTTGGACAGACCAGGGGGGACCCCCCTCCACTTT,CASSLDRPGGTPLHF
-,-,TRBV28,TRBJ1-2,TGTGCCAGCAGTTTATTTGGCAGGGTCTATGGCTACACCTTC,CASSLFGRVYGYTF
TRBD1,few,TRBV27,TRBJ2-3,TGTGCCAGCCAAGGGGACAGGAGTCGAGATACGCAGTATTTT,CASQGDRSRDTQYF
TRBD2,once,TRBV5-8,TRBJ2-5,TGTGCCAGCAGCTTGGGACTAGCGGGAGCCGAGACCCAGTACTTC,CASSLGLAGAETQYF
-,-,TRBV7-8,TRBJ1-2,TGTGCCAGCAGCTTTGGGGGGGATGGCTACACCTTC,CASSFGGDGYTF
-,-,TRBV4-1,TRBJ1-5,TGCGCCAGCAGCCAAGATTCGGGGGGCTGGCAGCCCCAGCATTTT,CASSQDSGGWQPQHF
TRBD1,-,TRBV11-2,TRBJ1-2,TGTGCCAGCAGCTCCCACAGGGGAACTAACTATGGCTACACCTTC,CASSSHRGTNYGYTF
-,once,TRBV5-1,TRBJ1-5,TGCGCCAGCAGCCCAGACAGCGATCAGCCCCAGCATTTT,CASSPDSDQPQHF
-,few,TRBV10-1,TRBJ2-7,TGCGCCAGCAGTGAGACAGCATACGAGCAGTACTTC,CASSETAYEQYF